This entry lists 21 T cell receptor beta chains sequenced from one sample in a study of blood T cell repertoires in COVID-19. Profiling relied on immunoSEQ multiplex PCR, and the TCRdb table lists in-frame clones only, not all of them. The sample has a few hundred thousand clones; 75% to 85% are singletons. Sequencing input: peripheral blood. These receptor sequences come from a woman aged 45-65 years with acute or convalescent COVID-19.

The J gene is TRBJ2-1, the V gene TRBV6-2 or TRBV6-3, with D perhaps matching TRBD2 (6 bases). Germline V gene sequence: CDR1 MNHEY, CDR2 SVGEGT. The CDR3 runs 14 residues. V was clipped by 6 bases and J by 3 bases, with 12 bases between them. The CDR3 DNA reads TGTGCCAGCAGCAAATCGGGGGTCTACAATGAGCAGTTCTTC. Protein product: CASSKSGVYNEQFF.

The chain joins TRBV19 to TRBJ1-1; D is perhaps TRBD1 (6 bases). The germline V gene encodes CDR1 LNHDA and CDR2 SQIVND (reference sequence). This CDR3 region has 13 residues. V was pared by 6 bases and J by 1 base, with 9 bases between. The CDR3 loop reads CASRPTGNTEAFF. Written as DNA, the CDR3 is TGTGCCAGTAGGCCGACAGGGAACACTGAAGCTTTCTTT.

The genes are TRBV19 and TRBJ1-1; TRBD1 might be the D (6 bases). CDR1 and CDR2 (germline): LNHDA, SQIVND (reference sequence). The CDR3 has 15 residues. Trimming took off 3 bases at V and 2 bases at J, with 13 bases between the two ends. CDR3 sequence reads: CASSIGGHVNTEAFF. CDR3 bases: TGTGCCAGTAGTATTGGGGGCCATGTAAACACTGAAGCTTTCTTT.

The genes are TRBV5-1 and TRBJ2-7, with D uncertain. Germline V gives CDR1 SGHRS, CDR2 YFSETQ. This CDR3 is 14 amino acids long. V was trimmed by 0 bases and J by 5 bases, leaving 12 bases between them. This CDR3 reads CASSLEARPHEQYF. Written as DNA, the CDR3 is TGCGCCAGCAGCTTGGAGGCCAGGCCCCACGAGCAGTACTTC. The variable domain in full, completed from reference TRBV5-1 and TRBJ2-7, reads KAGVTQTPRYLIKTRGQQVTLSCSPISGHRSVSWYQQTPGQGLQFLFEYFSETQRNKGNFPGRFSGRQFSNSRSEMNVSTLELGDSALYLCASSLEARPHEQYFGPGTRLTVT.

The chain carries TRBV2 and TRBJ1-5; 7 nucleotides align to TRBD1. Looked up from germline, CDR1 is SNHLY and CDR2 is FYNNEI. The CDR3 totals 14 residues. V was clipped by 4 bases and J by 2 bases; unmatched bases: 2. CDR3 sequence: CASSGQGGNQPQHF. CDR3 coding DNA: TGTGCCAGCAGTGGACAGGGAGGCAATCAGCCCCAGCATTTT. The variable domain in full, completed from reference TRBV2 and TRBJ1-5, reads EPEVTQTPSHQVTQMGQEVILRCVPISNHLYFYWYRQILGQKVEFLVSFYNNEISEKSEIFDDQFSVERPDGSNFTLKIRSTKLEDSAMYFCASSGQGGNQPQHFGDGTRLSIL.

The V call is TRBV7-9, the J call TRBJ1-2, with D perhaps matching TRBD1 (5 bases). CDR3 length equals 14 residues. Trimming cost V 5 bases and J 7 bases, with 17 bases left between them. Germline CDR1 is SEHNR and CDR2 is FQNEAQ (reference sequence). CDR3 coding DNA: TGTGCCAGCAGCCAAGCCGGGACTCCTCTTGGCTACACCTTC. The encoded protein is CASSQAGTPLGYTF.

In its sample, this clone was seen once. The chain is built from TRBV27 and TRBJ1-2, with D unresolved. V was pared by 4 bases and J by 4 bases, with 16 bases between. The CDR3 has 15 amino acids. Germline values: CDR1 MNHEY, CDR2 SMNVEV (reference sequence). This CDR3 is CASSSLGDGLYGYTF. The CDR3 DNA follows: TGTGCCAGCAGTTCCCTCGGAGACGGACTCTATGGCTACACCTTC.

The rearrangement links TRBV5-8 to TRBJ2-5; 11 bases map to TRBD1. The CDR3 covers 15 residues. Germline V gene sequence: CDR1 SGHTS, CDR2 YDEGEE. Trimming at V came to 3 bases and at J to 5 bases, leaving 6 bases not matched to a gene. CDR3 bases: TGTGCCAGCAGCTCGCGGACAGGGGGCGATGAGACCCAGTACTTC. Protein sequence: CASSSRTGGDETQYF. Drawing the rest from reference TRBV5-8 and TRBJ2-5, the complete variable domain is EAGVTQSPTHLIKTRGQQATLRCSPISGHTSVYWYQQALGLGLQFLLWYDEGEERNRGNFPPRFSGRQFPNYSSELNVNALELEDSALYLCASSSRTGGDETQYFGPGTRLLVL.

The gene calls are TRBV10-3 and TRBJ2-2; TRBD1 agrees at 7 bases. Germline assignment: CDR1 ENHRY and CDR2 SYGVKD. V shed 4 bases and J 3 bases; nucleotides not matched to a gene: 8. The length of the CDR3 is 16 residues. CDR3 residues: CAISAAGTADTGELFF. The CDR3 region has the DNA TGTGCCATCAGTGCGGCCGGGACAGCGGACACCGGGGAGCTGTTTTTT.

The CDR3 loop reads CASSWASTDTQYF. CDR3 bases: TGTGCCAGCTCCTGGGCCAGCACAGATACGCAGTATTTT. The chain is built from TRBV18 and TRBJ2-3; D not certain. Germline assignment: CDR1 KGHSH and CDR2 LQKENI. CDR3 length equals 13 residues. Trimming cost V 6 bases and J 0 bases, with 7 bases left between them.

For the CDR3, the DNA is TGTGCCAGCAGTGGACAGCCTAATTCACCCCTCCACTTT. As protein: CASSGQPNSPLHF. The V and J genes are TRBV2 and TRBJ1-6; a weak D match, TRBD1 (5 bases). The germline V and J ends were trimmed by 4 bases and 6 bases, with 7 bases remaining between them. In germline, CDR1 is SNHLY, CDR2 FYNNEI. CDR3 length equals 13 residues.

A single count supports this clone. CDR3 bases: TGTGCCAGCACCGGGACAGGGAAGGGTCAGCTGTTTTTT. Its translation: CASTGTGKGQLFF. This chain uses TRBV2 with TRBJ1-4; 9 bases are shared with TRBD1. This CDR3 spans 13 amino acids. Trimming took 7 bases from V and 14 from J; bases not matched to a gene: 11. Germline V gene data show CDR1 as SNHLY and CDR2 as FYNNEI.

V gene TRBV7-2 combines with J gene TRBJ2-1; maybe TRBD1 (5 bases). The germline V gene encodes CDR1 SGHTA and CDR2 FQGNSA. CDR3 length equals 14 residues. V lost 6 bases, J lost 4 bases, and 13 bases lay in between. This CDR3 reads CASSSEPGYNEQFF. CDR3 nucleotide sequence: TGTGCCAGCAGTTCCGAACCAGGGTACAATGAGCAGTTCTTC. Complete variable domain (other parts from reference TRBV7-2 and TRBJ2-1): GAGVSQSPSNKVTEKGKDVELRCDPISGHTALYWYRQSLGQGLEFLIYFQGNSAPDKSGLPSDRFSAERTGGSVSTLTIQRTQQEDSAVYLCASSSEPGYNEQFFGPGTRLTVL.

The chain has TRBV5-4 and TRBJ2-2; 11 nucleotides align to TRBD2. Trimming removed 4 bases from V and 1 base from J; junction bases left unmatched: 3. Germline-derived CDR1 and CDR2 are SGHNT and YYREEE (reference sequence). The CDR3 spans 16 residues. DNA of the CDR3: TGTGCCAGCAGCGCGGGGACTAGCGGGAACACCGGGGAGCTGTTTTTT. Translating it yields CASSAGTSGNTGELFF.

The rearrangement links TRBV5-1 to TRBJ2-5; 8 bases are a match to TRBD1. V lost 0 bases, J lost 2 bases, and 3 bases stayed unmatched. Looked up from germline, CDR1 is SGHRS and CDR2 is YFSETQ. The CDR3 is 15 amino acids. DNA of the CDR3: TGCGCCAGCAGCTTGGACAGGGGGAGACAAGAGACCCAGTACTTC. As protein: CASSLDRGRQETQYF.

This clone was recorded at least ten times. V gene TRBV27 combines with J gene TRBJ1-5; the D gene is possibly TRBD1 (6 bases). Germline V CDR1 and CDR2: MNHEY, SMNVEV (reference sequence). The CDR3 is made up of 13 amino acids. Trimming cost V 6 bases and J 3 bases, with 9 bases left between them. The CDR3 DNA reads TGTGCCAGCAGCTGGACAGACAATCAGCCCCAGCATTTT. It yields the protein CASSWTDNQPQHF.

The chain is built from TRBV27 and TRBJ2-4; 13 bases line up with TRBD2. The CDR3 runs 13 residues. Per the germline V gene, CDR1 is MNHEY and CDR2 is SMNVEV (reference sequence). After removal of 6 bases from V and 14 bases from J, the junction contained 7 bases not matched to a gene. The CDR3 loop is CASRILAGGPEYF. The CDR3 coding sequence is TGTGCCAGCAGGATACTAGCGGGAGGGCCAGAGTACTTC.

In regard to this clone: This may be a read error, as it is one base from a much larger clone. The chain has TRBV2 and TRBJ1-5; D unresolved. The CDR3 length is 13 residues. CDR1 is SNHLY, CDR2 FYNNEI, per germline. V lost 4 bases to trimming and J lost 2 bases, with 6 bases between them. CDR3 sequence (DNA): TGTGCCAGCAGTGGACATGGCAATCAGCCCCAGCATTTT. It yields the protein CASSGHGNQPQHF. Using reference TRBV2 and TRBJ1-5 for the parts outside the CDR3, the full variable domain is EPEVTQTPSHQVTQMGQEVILRCVPISNHLYFYWYRQILGQKVEFLVSFYNNEISEKSEIFDDQFSVERPDGSNFTLKIRSTKLEDSAMYFCASSGHGNQPQHFGDGTRLSIL.

This rearrangement joins TRBV7-2 to TRBJ1-2; D gene uncertain. Looked up from germline, CDR1 is SGHTA and CDR2 is FQGNSA. The CDR3 runs 15 residues. With 0 bases removed from V and 3 bases from J, the gap between germline ends came to 11 bases. Here the CDR3 reads CASSLAGGLDYGYTF. As DNA, the CDR3 is TGTGCCAGCAGCTTAGCGGGAGGGTTGGACTATGGCTACACCTTC.

The chain has TRBV19 and TRBJ2-7, with D possibly TRBD1 on 6 matching bases. Germline values: CDR1 LNHDA, CDR2 SQIVND (reference sequence). The CDR3 consists of 12 residues. V lost 2 bases to trimming and J lost 5 bases, with 7 bases between them. CDR3 bases: TGTGCCAGTAGTATATCAGGGGACGAGCAGTACTTC. Translated, it gives CASSISGDEQYF.

The rearrangement joins TRBV28 to TRBJ2-5; the match to TRBD1 covers 7 bases. The germline gives CDR1 MDHEN, CDR2 SYDVKM. CDR3 length: 15 amino acids. The V and J ends lost 4 bases and 4 bases, in that order; junction bases with no gene match: 9. The CDR3 reads CASSSPDRVGETQYF. The CDR3 nucleotides read TGTGCCAGCAGTTCCCCCGACAGGGTGGGAGAGACCCAGTACTTC.